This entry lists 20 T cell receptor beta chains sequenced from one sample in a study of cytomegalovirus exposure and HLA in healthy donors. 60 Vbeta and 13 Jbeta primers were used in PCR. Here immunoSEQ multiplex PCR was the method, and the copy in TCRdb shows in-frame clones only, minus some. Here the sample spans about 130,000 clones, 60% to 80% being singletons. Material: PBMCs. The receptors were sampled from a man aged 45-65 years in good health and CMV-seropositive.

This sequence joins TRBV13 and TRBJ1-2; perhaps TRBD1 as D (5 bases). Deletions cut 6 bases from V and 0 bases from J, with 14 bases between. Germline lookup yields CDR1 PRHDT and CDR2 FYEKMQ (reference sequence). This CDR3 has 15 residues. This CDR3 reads CASSTRAGTNYGYTF. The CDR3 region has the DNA TGTGCCAGCAGTACCAGGGCAGGAACTAACTATGGCTACACCTTC.

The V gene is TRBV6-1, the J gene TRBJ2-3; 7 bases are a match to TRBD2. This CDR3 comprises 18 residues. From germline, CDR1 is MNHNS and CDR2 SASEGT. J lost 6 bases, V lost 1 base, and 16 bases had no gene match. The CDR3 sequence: CASSEGPGGGETLDTQYF. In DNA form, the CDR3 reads TGTGCCAGCAGTGAAGGGCCGGGCGGGGGAGAGACTTTGGATACGCAGTATTTT.

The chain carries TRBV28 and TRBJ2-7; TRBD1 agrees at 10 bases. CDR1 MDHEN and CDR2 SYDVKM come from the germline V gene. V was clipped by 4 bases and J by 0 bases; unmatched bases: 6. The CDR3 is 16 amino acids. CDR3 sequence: CASSSERDRGSYEQYF. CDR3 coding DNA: TGTGCCAGCAGTTCTGAGCGGGACAGGGGCTCCTACGAGCAGTACTTC.

CDR3 amino acids: CASSRGLAGGLNEQFF. In DNA, the CDR3 is TGTGCCAGCAGCCGGGGACTAGCGGGGGGTTTGAATGAGCAGTTCTTC. The V call is TRBV7-2, the J call TRBJ2-1, with 15 bases identical to TRBD2. The CDR3 sequence is 16 residues long. V trimming: 5 bases; J trimming: 7 bases; junction bases outside the gene matches: 6. Germline assignment: CDR1 SGHTA and CDR2 FQGNSA.

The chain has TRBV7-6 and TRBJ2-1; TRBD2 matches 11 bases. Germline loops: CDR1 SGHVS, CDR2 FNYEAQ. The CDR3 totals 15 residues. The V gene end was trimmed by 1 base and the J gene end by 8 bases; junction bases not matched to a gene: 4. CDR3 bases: TGTGCCAGCAGCTTAGGACTAGCGGGACTATATGAGCAGTTCTTC. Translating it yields CASSLGLAGLYEQFF. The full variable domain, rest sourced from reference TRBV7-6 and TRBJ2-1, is GAGVSQSPRYKVTKRGQDVALRCDPISGHVSLYWYRQALGQGPEFLTYFNYEAQQDKSGLPNDRFSAERPEGSISTLTIQRTEQRDSAMYRCASSLGLAGLYEQFFGPGTRLTVL.

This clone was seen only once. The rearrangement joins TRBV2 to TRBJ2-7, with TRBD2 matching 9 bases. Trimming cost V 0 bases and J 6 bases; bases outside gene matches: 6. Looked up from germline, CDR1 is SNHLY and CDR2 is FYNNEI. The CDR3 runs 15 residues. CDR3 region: CASSEARGLASEQYF. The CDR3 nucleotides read TGTGCCAGCAGTGAAGCGCGTGGACTAGCGTCCGAGCAGTACTTC.

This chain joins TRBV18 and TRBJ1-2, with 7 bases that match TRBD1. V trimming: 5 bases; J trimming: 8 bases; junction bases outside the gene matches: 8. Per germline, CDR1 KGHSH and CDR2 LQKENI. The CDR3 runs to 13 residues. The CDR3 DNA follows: TGTGCCAGCTCAGCGACAGGGAGCGACGGCTACACCTTC. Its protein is CASSATGSDGYTF.

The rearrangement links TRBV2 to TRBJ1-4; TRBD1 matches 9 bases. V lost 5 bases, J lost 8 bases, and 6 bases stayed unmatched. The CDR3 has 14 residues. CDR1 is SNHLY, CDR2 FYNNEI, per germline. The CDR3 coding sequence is TGTGCCAGCAGTCCACAGGGGGCTCGGGAAAAACTGTTTTTT. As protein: CASSPQGAREKLFF. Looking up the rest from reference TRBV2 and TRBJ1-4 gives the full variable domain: EPEVTQTPSHQVTQMGQEVILRCVPISNHLYFYWYRQILGQKVEFLVSFYNNEISEKSEIFDDQFSVERPDGSNFTLKIRSTKLEDSAMYFCASSPQGAREKLFFGSGTQLSVL.

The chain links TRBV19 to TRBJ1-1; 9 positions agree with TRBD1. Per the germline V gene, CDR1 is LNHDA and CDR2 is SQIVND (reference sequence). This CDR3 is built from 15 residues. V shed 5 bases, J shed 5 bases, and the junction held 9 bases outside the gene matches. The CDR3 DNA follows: TGTGCCAGTAGTTCCCAACAGGGGGCGAGGACTGAAGCTTTCTTT. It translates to CASSSQQGARTEAFF.

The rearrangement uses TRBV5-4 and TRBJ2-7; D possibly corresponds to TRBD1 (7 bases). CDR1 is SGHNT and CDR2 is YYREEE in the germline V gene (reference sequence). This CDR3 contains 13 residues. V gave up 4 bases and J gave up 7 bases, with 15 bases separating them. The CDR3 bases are TGTGCCAGCAGCGCGGGACAGCTTGGAGAGCAGTACTTC. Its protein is CASSAGQLGEQYF.

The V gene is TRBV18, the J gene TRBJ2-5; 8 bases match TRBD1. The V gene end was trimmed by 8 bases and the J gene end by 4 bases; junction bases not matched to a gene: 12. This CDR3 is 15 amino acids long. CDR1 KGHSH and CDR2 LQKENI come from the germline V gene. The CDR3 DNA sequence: TGTGCCAGCACAATGGACAGGGCATATTCAGAGACCCAGTACTTC. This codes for CASTMDRAYSETQYF.

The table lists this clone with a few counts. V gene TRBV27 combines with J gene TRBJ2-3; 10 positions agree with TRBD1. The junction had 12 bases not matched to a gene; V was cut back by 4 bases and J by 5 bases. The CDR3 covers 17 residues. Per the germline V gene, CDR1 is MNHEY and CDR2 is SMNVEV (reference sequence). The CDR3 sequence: CASSSFPTGGAEDTQYF. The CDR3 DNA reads TGTGCCAGCAGTTCCTTTCCGACAGGGGGCGCGGAAGATACGCAGTATTTT.

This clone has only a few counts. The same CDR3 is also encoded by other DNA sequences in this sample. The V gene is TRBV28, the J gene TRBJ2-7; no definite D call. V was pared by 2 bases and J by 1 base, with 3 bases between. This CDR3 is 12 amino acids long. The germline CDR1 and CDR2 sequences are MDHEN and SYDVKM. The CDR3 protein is CASSLESYEQYF. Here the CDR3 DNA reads TGTGCCAGCAGTTTAGAGTCCTACGAGCAGTACTTC.

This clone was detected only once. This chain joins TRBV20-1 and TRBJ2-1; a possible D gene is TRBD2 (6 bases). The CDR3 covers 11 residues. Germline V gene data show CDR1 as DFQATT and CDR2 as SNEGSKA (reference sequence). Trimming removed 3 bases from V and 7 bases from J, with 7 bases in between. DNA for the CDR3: TGCAGTGCTAGCGGGAGTAATGAGCAGTTCTTC. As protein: CSASGSNEQFF.

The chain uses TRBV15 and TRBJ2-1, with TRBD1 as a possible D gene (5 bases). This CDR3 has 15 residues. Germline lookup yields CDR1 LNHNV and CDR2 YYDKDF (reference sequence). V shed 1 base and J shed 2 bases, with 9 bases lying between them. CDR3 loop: CATSRVTGTYNEQFF. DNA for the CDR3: TGTGCCACCAGCAGAGTTACAGGAACCTACAATGAGCAGTTCTTC.

For the CDR3, the DNA is TGTGCCAGCTCGCCCTTTACCGGGACAGGCAATCAGCCCCAGCATTTT. Residues: CASSPFTGTGNQPQHF. The chain uses TRBV6-6 and TRBJ1-5; 7 bases fit TRBD1. The CDR3 runs 16 residues. From germline, CDR1 is MNHNY and CDR2 SVGAGI (reference sequence). With V trimmed by 8 bases and J by 2 bases, 12 bases remained unmatched.

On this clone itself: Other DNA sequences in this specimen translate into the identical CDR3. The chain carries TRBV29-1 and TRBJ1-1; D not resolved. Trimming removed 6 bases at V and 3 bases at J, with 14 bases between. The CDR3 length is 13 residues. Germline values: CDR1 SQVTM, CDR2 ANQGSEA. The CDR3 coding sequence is TGCAGCGTGGCAGCGGGGATCGACACTGAAGCTTTCTTT. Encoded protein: CSVAAGIDTEAFF.

The DNA for the CDR3 is TGTGCCAGCAGCTCTCTTTCCTATGGCTACACCTTC. It is translated as CASSSLSYGYTF. This chain joins TRBV7-9 and TRBJ1-2; no clear D. This CDR3 has 12 residues. The V gene lost 4 bases and the J gene lost 4 bases, with 7 bases spanning the gap. Germline assignment: CDR1 SEHNR and CDR2 FQNEAQ (reference sequence).

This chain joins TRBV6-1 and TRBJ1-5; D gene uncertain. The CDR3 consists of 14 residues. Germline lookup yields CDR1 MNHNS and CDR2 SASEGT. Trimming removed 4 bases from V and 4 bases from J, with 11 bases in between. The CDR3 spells CASSVFLANQPQHF. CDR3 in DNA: TGTGCCAGCAGTGTTTTTTTGGCAAATCAGCCCCAGCATTTT.

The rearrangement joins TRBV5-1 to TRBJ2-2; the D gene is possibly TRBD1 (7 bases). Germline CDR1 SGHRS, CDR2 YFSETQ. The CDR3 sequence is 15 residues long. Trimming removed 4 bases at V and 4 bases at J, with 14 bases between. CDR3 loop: CASSAGTAGTGELFF. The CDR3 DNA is TGCGCCAGCAGCGCGGGGACAGCTGGCACCGGGGAGCTGTTTTTT. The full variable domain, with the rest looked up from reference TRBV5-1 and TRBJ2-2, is KAGVTQTPRYLIKTRGQQVTLSCSPISGHRSVSWYQQTPGQGLQFLFEYFSETQRNKGNFPGRFSGRQFSNSRSEMNVSTLELGDSALYLCASSAGTAGTGELFFGEGSRLTVL.